Here is one T cell receptor (beta chain) with its context. Its antigen is not identified. Looked up from germline, CDR1 is MGHRA and CDR2 is YSYEKL. The V gene lost 1 base and the J gene lost 6 bases, with 22 bases spanning the gap. There are 18 residues in the CDR3. Sorting of CD4+ naive, central memory, regulatory and stem cell-like memory cells was performed via CD45RO/CCR7/CD25/CD127/CD95/CD27. The source of the sample is a study of beta chain features in type 1 diabetes. The study, taken as a whole, reports: Cells expressing TCR highly could be over-represented by cDNA sequencing. Researchers caution that PCR might favor shorter templates, equally among patients and controls. A pattern of fewer insertions and more deletions at VDJ junctions was seen in type 1 diabetes patients.

The investigators reverse transcribed all of the isolated RNA, so they sequenced expressed TCRB transcripts. Method: immunoSEQ multiplex PCR; TCRdb's copy keeps in-frame clones and lacks some. This table holds about 110,000 clones, around 40% found once. The chain combines TRBV4-1 with TRBJ2-4; possible D gene TRBD1, 5 bases. Input material: stem cell memory CD4+ T cells from blood. The source is a young woman in good health. CDR3 in DNA: TGCGCCAGCAGCCAAGGGGTCAGGAAGGGGATTAGCCCAAACATTCAGTACTTC. Translating gives CASSQGVRKGISPNIQYF.